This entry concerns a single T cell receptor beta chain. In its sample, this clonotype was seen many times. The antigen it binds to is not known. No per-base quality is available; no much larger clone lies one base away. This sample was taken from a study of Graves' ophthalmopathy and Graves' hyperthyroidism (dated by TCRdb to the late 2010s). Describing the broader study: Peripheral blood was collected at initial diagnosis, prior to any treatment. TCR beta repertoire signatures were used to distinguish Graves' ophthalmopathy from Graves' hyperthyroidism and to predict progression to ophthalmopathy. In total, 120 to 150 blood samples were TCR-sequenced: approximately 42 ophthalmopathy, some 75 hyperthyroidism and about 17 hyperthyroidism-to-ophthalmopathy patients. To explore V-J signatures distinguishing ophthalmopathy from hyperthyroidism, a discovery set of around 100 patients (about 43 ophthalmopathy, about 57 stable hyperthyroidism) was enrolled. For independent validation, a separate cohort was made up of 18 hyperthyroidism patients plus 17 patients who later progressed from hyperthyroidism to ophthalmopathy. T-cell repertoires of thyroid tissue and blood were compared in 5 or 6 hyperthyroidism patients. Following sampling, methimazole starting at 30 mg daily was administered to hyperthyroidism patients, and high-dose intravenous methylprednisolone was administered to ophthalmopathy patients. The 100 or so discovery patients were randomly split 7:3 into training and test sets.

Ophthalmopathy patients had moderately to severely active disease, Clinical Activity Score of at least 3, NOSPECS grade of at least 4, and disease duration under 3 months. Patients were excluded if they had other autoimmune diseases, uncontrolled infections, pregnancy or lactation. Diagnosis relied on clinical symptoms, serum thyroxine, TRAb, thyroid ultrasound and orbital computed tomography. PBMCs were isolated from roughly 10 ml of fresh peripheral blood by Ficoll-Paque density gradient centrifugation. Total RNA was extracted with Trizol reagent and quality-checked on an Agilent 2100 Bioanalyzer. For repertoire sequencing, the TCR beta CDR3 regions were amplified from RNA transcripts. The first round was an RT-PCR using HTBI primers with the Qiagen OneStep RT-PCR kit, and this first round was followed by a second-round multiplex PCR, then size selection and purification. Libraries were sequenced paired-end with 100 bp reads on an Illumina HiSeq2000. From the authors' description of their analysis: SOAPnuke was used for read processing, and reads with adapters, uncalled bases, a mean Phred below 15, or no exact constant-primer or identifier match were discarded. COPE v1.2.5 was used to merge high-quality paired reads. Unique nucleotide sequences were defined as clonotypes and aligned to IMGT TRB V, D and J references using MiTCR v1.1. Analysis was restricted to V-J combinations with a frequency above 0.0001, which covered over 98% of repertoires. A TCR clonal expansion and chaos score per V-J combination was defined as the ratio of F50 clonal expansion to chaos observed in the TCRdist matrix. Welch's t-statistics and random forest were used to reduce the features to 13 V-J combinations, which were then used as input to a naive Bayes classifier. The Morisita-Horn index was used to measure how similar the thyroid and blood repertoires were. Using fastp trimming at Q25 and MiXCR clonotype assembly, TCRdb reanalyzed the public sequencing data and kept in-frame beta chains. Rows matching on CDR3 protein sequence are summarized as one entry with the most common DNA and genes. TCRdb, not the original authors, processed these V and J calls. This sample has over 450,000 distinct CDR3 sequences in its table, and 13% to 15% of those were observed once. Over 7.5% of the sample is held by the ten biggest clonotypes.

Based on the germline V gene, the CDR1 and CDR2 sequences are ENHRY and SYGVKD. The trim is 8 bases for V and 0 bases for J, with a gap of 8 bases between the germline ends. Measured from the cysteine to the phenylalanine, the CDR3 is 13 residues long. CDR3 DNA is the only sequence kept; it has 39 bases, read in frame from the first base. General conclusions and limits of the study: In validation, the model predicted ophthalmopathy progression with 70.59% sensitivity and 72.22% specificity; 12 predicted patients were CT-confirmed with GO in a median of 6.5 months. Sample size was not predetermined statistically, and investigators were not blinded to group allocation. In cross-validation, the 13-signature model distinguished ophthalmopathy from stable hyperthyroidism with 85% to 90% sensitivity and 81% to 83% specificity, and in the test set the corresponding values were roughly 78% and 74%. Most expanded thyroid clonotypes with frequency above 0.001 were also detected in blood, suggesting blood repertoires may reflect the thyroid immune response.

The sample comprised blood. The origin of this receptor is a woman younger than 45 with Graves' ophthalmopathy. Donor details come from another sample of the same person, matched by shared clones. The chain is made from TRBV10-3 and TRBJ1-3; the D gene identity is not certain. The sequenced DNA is TGTGCCATCGAAATGGTCTCTGGAAACACCATATATTTT. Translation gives CAIEMVSGNTIYF.